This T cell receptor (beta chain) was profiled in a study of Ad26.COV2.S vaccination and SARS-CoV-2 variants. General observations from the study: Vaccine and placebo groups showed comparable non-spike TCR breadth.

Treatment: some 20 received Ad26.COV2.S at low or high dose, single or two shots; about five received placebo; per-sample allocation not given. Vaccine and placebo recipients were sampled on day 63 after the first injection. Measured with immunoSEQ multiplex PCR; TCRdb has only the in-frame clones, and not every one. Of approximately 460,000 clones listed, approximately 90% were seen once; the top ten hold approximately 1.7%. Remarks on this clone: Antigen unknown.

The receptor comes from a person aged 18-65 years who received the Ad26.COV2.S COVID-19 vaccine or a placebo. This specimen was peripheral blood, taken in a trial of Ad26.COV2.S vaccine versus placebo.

Here the CDR3 DNA reads TGTGCCAGCATCGGACAGAATAGCAATCAGCCCCAGCATTTT. It yields the protein CASIGQNSNQPQHF. This sequence joins TRBV28 and TRBJ1-5, with TRBD1 as a possible D gene (6 bases). Germline loops: CDR1 MDHEN, CDR2 SYDVKM. The V gene lost 7 bases and the J gene lost 0 bases, with 10 bases spanning the gap. The CDR3 loop spans 14 amino acids.